One and the same sample provided the 28 T cell receptor beta chains below, sequenced in a study of control samples from healthy donors and cancer patients. Some clones are missing from TCRdb's copy, which holds only in-frame ones; the method was immunoSEQ multiplex PCR. The sample carries about 110,000 clones, 90% recorded once. Sequenced material: blood. The origin of the receptors is a human donor in good health. The donor label of this sample is uncertain.

The rearrangement uses TRBV19 and TRBJ1-5, with a tentative D call TRBD1 (5 bases). V lost 4 bases to trimming and J lost 5 bases, with 18 bases between them. The CDR3 sequence is 16 residues long. CDR1 is LNHDA, CDR2 SQIVND, per germline (reference sequence). CDR3: CASSKRGRTRDQPQHF. The CDR3 nucleotides read TGTGCCAGTAGTAAGAGAGGGCGGACAAGGGATCAGCCCCAGCATTTT.

The J gene is TRBJ2-2, the V gene TRBV7-8; 7 positions match TRBD2. Germline loops: CDR1 SGHVS, CDR2 FQNEAQ. The CDR3 runs to 16 residues. The junction had 6 bases not matched to a gene; V was cut back by 4 bases and J by 1 base. CDR3 region: CASSYSGGGNTGELFF. For the CDR3, the DNA is TGTGCCAGCAGCTATTCTGGCGGGGGGAACACCGGGGAGCTGTTTTTT.

The rearrangement links TRBV10-3 to TRBJ2-1; TRBD2 matches at 7 bases. This CDR3 is built from 15 residues. J was trimmed by 8 bases and V by 0 bases; bases with no gene match: 7. In germline, CDR1 is ENHRY, CDR2 SYGVKD. CDR3 sequence reads: CAISESGEGRYEQFF. DNA for the CDR3: TGTGCCATCAGTGAGTCTGGGGAGGGGAGGTATGAGCAGTTCTTC.

V usage is TRBV5-1 and J usage is TRBJ2-1; D is possibly TRBD1 (5 bases). The CDR3 consists of 12 residues. V was pared by 4 bases and J by 8 bases, with 10 bases between. The germline V gene encodes CDR1 SGHRS and CDR2 YFSETQ. Written as DNA, the CDR3 is TGCGCCAGCAGCGCAGGGTTTTATGAGCAGTTCTTC. Translating gives CASSAGFYEQFF.

The chain employs TRBV27 and TRBJ2-7; a weak D match, TRBD2 (7 bases). The CDR3 has 15 residues. The V gene's germline CDR1 is MNHEY and CDR2 SMNVEV (reference sequence). The ends were cut back, 10 bases at V and 6 bases at J, with 25 bases in the middle. The DNA of the CDR3 is TGTGCCACCTTAGAAGGGGGGGCCTCCCCTGGCGAGCAGTACTTC. This codes for CATLEGGASPGEQYF.

This chain connects TRBV19 to TRBJ1-5; 10 positions agree with TRBD1. The CDR3 sequence is 15 residues long. The V gene end was trimmed by 4 bases and the J gene end by 6 bases; junction bases not matched to a gene: 6. From germline, CDR1 is LNHDA and CDR2 SQIVND (reference sequence). CDR3 loop: CASSTSGQGVQPQHF. The CDR3 DNA reads as TGTGCCAGTAGTACGTCCGGACAGGGGGTTCAGCCCCAGCATTTT.

This sequence joins TRBV6-4 and TRBJ2-1, with TRBD2 identical over 7 bases. With V trimmed by 2 bases and J by 7 bases, 11 bases remained unmatched. The germline gives CDR1 MRHNA, CDR2 SNTAGT. This CDR3 is 16 amino acids long. CDR3 nucleotides: TGTGCCAGCAGTGACGAATTCGGGGCGGGGGAGAATGAGCAGTTCTTC. It specifies CASSDEFGAGENEQFF.

The rearrangement uses TRBV28 and TRBJ1-5; D gene ambiguous. With 4 bases removed from V and 6 bases from J, the gap between germline ends came to 10 bases. Germline V gene data show CDR1 as MDHEN and CDR2 as SYDVKM. CDR3 length: 13 amino acids. The CDR3 region is CASSSYRGQPQHF. The CDR3, as DNA: TGTGCCAGCAGTTCCTACAGAGGTCAGCCCCAGCATTTT.

This sequence joins TRBV27 and TRBJ1-1; weak D call: TRBD1 (6 bases). The V end lost 4 bases, the J end lost 7 bases, and 16 bases lay between the germline ends. There are 14 residues in the CDR3. From germline, CDR1 is MNHEY and CDR2 SMNVEV (reference sequence). CDR3: CASSSYREWDEAFF. DNA for the CDR3: TGTGCCAGCAGTTCTTACAGGGAGTGGGATGAAGCTTTCTTT.

The genes are TRBV5-6 and TRBJ1-2; the match to TRBD1 covers 9 bases. The germline CDR1 and CDR2 sequences are SGHDT and YYEEEE. The CDR3 runs to 15 residues. Trimming at V came to 4 bases and at J to 3 bases, leaving 7 bases not matched to a gene. Here the CDR3 reads CASSLDRGFDYGYTF. CDR3 nucleotides: TGTGCCAGCAGCCTGGACAGGGGTTTTGACTATGGCTACACCTTC.

This chain joins TRBV9 and TRBJ1-2, with D possibly matching TRBD1 (6 bases). Trimming took off 3 bases at V and 3 bases at J, with 9 bases between the two ends. Per the germline V gene, CDR1 is SGDLS and CDR2 is YYNGEE. This CDR3 contains 13 residues. For the CDR3, the DNA is TGTGCCAGCAGCGAGGGGGGGCACTATGGCTACACCTTC. Encoded protein: CASSEGGHYGYTF.

This chain links TRBV30 with TRBJ1-2; D remains unclear. This CDR3 contains 13 residues. V lost 1 base and J 2 bases, leaving 8 bases between the germline ends. Germline CDR1 and CDR2: GTSNPN and SVGIG (reference sequence). CDR3 loop: CAWSAKGNYGYTF. In DNA, the CDR3 is TGTGCCTGGAGTGCTAAGGGAAACTATGGCTACACCTTC. Full variable domain (remainder filled in from reference TRBV30 and TRBJ1-2): SQTIHQWPATLVQPVGSPLSLECTVEGTSNPNLYWYRQAAGRGLQLLFYSVGIGQISSEVPQNLSASRPQDRQFILSSKKLLLSDSGFYLCAWSAKGNYGYTFGSGTRLTVV.

The rearrangement links TRBV11-2 to TRBJ1-2; 7 bases fit TRBD1. The trim removed 5 bases at V and 4 bases at J, leaving 7 bases unmatched. This CDR3 comprises 14 residues. In germline, CDR1 is SGHAT, CDR2 FQNNGV. CDR3 DNA: TGTGCCAGCAGCGGGGGACAGCAGTTCTATGGCTACACCTTC. Translating it yields CASSGGQQFYGYTF.

This clone was seen once. V and J are TRBV27 and TRBJ1-3, with 7 bases fitting TRBD1. This CDR3 has 18 amino acids. The germline gives CDR1 MNHEY, CDR2 SMNVEV (reference sequence). V lost 0 bases, J lost 0 bases, and 8 bases stayed unmatched. The CDR3 sequence: CASSLSMRTGFSGNTIYF. The CDR3 region has the DNA TGTGCCAGCAGTTTATCGATGAGGACAGGTTTCTCTGGAAACACCATATATTTT.

The rearrangement links TRBV7-9 to TRBJ1-1; maybe TRBD1 (6 bases). CDR3 length equals 18 residues. Germline lookup yields CDR1 SEHNR and CDR2 FQNEAQ (reference sequence). Trimming removed 5 bases at V and 0 bases at J, with 22 bases between. In DNA, the CDR3 is TGTGCCAGCAGCCCACTGGGTCAGGGGCCCAAACTGAACACTGAAGCTTTCTTT. It translates to CASSPLGQGPKLNTEAFF.

This clone turned up a few times. The V call is TRBV6-1, the J call TRBJ2-3; 9 nucleotides line up with TRBD1. Germline assignment: CDR1 MNHNS and CDR2 SASEGT. The CDR3 runs 19 residues. J was trimmed by 5 bases and V by 2 bases; bases with no gene match: 17. The chain's CDR3 is CASSEFWGGTGTKGDTQYF. The CDR3 region has the DNA TGTGCCAGCAGTGAATTCTGGGGTGGGACAGGGACGAAGGGAGATACGCAGTATTTT.

This clone has just one count. CDR3 in DNA: TGTGCCAGCAGCTCGCGTGGGGGGGAAAAACTGTTTTTT. It codes for CASSSRGGEKLFF. The gene calls are TRBV7-6 and TRBJ1-4, with D possibly TRBD1 on 5 matching bases. CDR1 is SGHVS, CDR2 FNYEAQ, per germline. V was shortened by 4 bases and J by 8 bases, with 11 bases between the two germline ends. The CDR3 has 13 amino acids. Drawing the rest from reference TRBV7-6 and TRBJ1-4, the complete variable domain is GAGVSQSPRYKVTKRGQDVALRCDPISGHVSLYWYRQALGQGPEFLTYFNYEAQQDKSGLPNDRFSAERPEGSISTLTIQRTEQRDSAMYRCASSSRGGEKLFFGSGTQLSVL.

The chain joins TRBV18 to TRBJ1-2; a possible D gene is TRBD1 (5 bases). Deletions cut 3 bases from V and 3 bases from J, with 14 bases between. CDR1 KGHSH and CDR2 LQKENI come from the germline V gene. CDR3 length: 15 amino acids. CDR3 DNA: TGTGCCAGCTCACCCTCGGCGGAAGGGGACTATGGCTACACCTTC. Its protein is CASSPSAEGDYGYTF.

The chain combines TRBV9 with TRBJ2-5; perhaps TRBD2 as D (5 bases). Germline CDR1 SGDLS, CDR2 YYNGEE. The CDR3 totals 15 residues. V was trimmed by 2 bases and J by 0 bases, leaving 11 bases between them. The CDR3 is CASSVLSGYQETQYF. CDR3 nucleotide sequence: TGTGCCAGCAGCGTTTTGTCGGGGTACCAAGAGACCCAGTACTTC.

This chain links TRBV18 with TRBJ1-5; D perhaps matches TRBD1 (5 bases). The CDR3 contains 13 residues. V shed 4 bases and J shed 5 bases, with 9 bases lying between them. Germline CDR1 is KGHSH and CDR2 is LQKENI. CDR3 sequence: CASSQGRDQPQHF. In nucleotides, the CDR3 is TGTGCCAGCTCACAGGGGCGAGATCAGCCCCAGCATTTT. Using reference TRBV18 and TRBJ1-5 for the parts outside the CDR3, the full variable domain is NAGVMQNPRHLVRRRGQEARLRCSPMKGHSHVYWYRQLPEEGLKFMVYLQKENIIDESGMPKERFSAEFPKEGPSILRIQQVVRGDSAAYFCASSQGRDQPQHFGDGTRLSIL.

This clone was seen only once. The CDR3 nucleotides are TGTGCCAGCAGTTTCCGACAGGGGCCTGGAAACACCATATATTTT. Translating gives CASSFRQGPGNTIYF. V and J are TRBV6-2 or TRBV6-3 and TRBJ1-3, with 8 positions matching TRBD1. V lost 4 bases and J lost 2; bases outside the gene matches: 4. The CDR3 totals 15 residues. Germline-derived CDR1 and CDR2 are MNHEY and SVGEGT.

This chain links TRBV5-1 with TRBJ2-3, with a weak D call TRBD2 (5 bases). V lost 0 bases to trimming and J lost 3 bases, with 17 bases between them. The CDR3 totals 17 residues. Germline V gives CDR1 SGHRS, CDR2 YFSETQ. CDR3 DNA sequence: TGCGCCAGCAGCTTGGCGGTAGAGGCGAGGGTAACAGATACGCAGTATTTT. This sequence encodes CASSLAVEARVTDTQYF.

This sequence joins TRBV19 and TRBJ1-5; D perhaps matches TRBD1 (6 bases). With 10 bases removed from V and 4 bases from J, the gap between germline ends came to 20 bases. The length of the CDR3 is 15 residues. CDR1 and CDR2 from the germline V gene are LNHDA and SQIVND (reference sequence). CDR3 loop: CATSSSDRSNQPQHF. CDR3 nucleotide sequence: TGTGCCACCTCCTCGAGTGACAGGTCGAATCAGCCCCAGCATTTT. The full variable domain, its missing parts supplied by reference TRBV19 and TRBJ1-5, is DGGITQSPKYLFRKEGQNVTLSCEQNLNHDAMYWYRQDPGQGLRLIYYSQIVNDFQKGDIAEGYSVSREKKESFPLTVTSAQKNPTAFYLCATSSSDRSNQPQHFGDGTRLSIL.

The chain uses TRBV6-5 and TRBJ2-3, with 9 bases identical to TRBD2. The V gene end was trimmed by 8 bases and the J gene end by 6 bases; junction bases not matched to a gene: 9. The CDR3 covers 14 residues. CDR1 and CDR2 (germline): MNHEY, SVGAGI. The CDR3: CASAAGGTRDTQYF. The CDR3 nucleotides read TGTGCCAGCGCAGCGGGGGGCACTAGGGATACGCAGTATTTT.

The V call is TRBV6-6, the J call TRBJ2-7; the D gene is possibly TRBD1 (6 bases). This CDR3 spans 13 amino acids. Trimming pared 6 bases from V and 4 bases from J, leaving 13 bases between. CDR1 is MNHNY, CDR2 SVGAGI, per germline (reference sequence). The CDR3 nucleotides read TGTGCCAGCAGGGAATTACAGGGTTACGAGCAGTACTTC. It is translated as CASRELQGYEQYF.

This chain connects TRBV11-2 to TRBJ2-2; no clear D gene. V was trimmed by 3 bases and J by 1 base, leaving 12 bases between them. The V gene's germline CDR1 is SGHAT and CDR2 FQNNGV. The CDR3 totals 16 residues. CDR3 residues: CASSFITALNTGELFF. CDR3 bases: TGTGCCAGCAGCTTTATCACGGCATTGAACACCGGGGAGCTGTTTTTT.

The chain has TRBV28 and TRBJ2-1; D ambiguous. The germline V and J ends were trimmed by 2 bases and 7 bases, with 3 bases remaining between them. This CDR3 is built from 11 residues. Looked up from germline, CDR1 is MDHEN and CDR2 is SYDVKM. As DNA, the CDR3 is TGTGCCAGCAGTTTAAGGAATGAGCAGTTCTTC. Protein sequence: CASSLRNEQFF.

The chain has TRBV29-1 and TRBJ1-1, with D possibly being TRBD1 (6 bases). This CDR3 contains 11 residues. The germline V and J ends were trimmed by 8 bases and 8 bases, with 15 bases remaining between them. Germline V CDR1 and CDR2: SQVTM, ANQGSEA. The CDR3: CSLWGAGEAFF. The CDR3, as DNA: TGCAGCCTTTGGGGGGCAGGGGAAGCTTTCTTT.